This entry features one TCR beta chain sequence. This specimen comes from a study of CD8 T cells in Susac syndrome. About the study: Within the group of sequenced Susac syndrome patients, five or six had active disease and 8 or 9 were in remission.

An amount of RNA that ranged from roughly 0.5 to 1 ug was reverse transcribed with random hexamers. Amplification of the TCR beta CDR3 was carried out by immunoSEQ multiplex PCR, which spanned a total of 54 Vbeta and 13 Jbeta segments. TCRdb used MiXCR to reprocess the immunoSEQ multiplex PCR reads, holding one entry per CDR3 protein. The sample yields under 200,000 distinct CDR3 sequences, around 95% seen once. CD8+ and CD4+ T cells from blood underwent TCR beta sequencing, which was carried out in a high-throughput format. From germline, CDR1 is LGHNA and CDR2 YSLEER. The CDR3 covers 17 residues. With 0 bases removed from V and 0 bases from J, the gap between germline ends came to 12 bases.

What was sequenced was CD4+ T cells from PBMCs. This sequence originates from a human donor with Susac syndrome. V gene TRBV4-3 combines with J gene TRBJ2-1; D gene uncertain. Here the CDR3 DNA reads TGCGCCAGCAGCCAAGATTTGCGCCAGAGCTCCTACAATGAGCAGTTCTTC. Protein sequence: CASSQDLRQSSYNEQFF.